This T cell receptor (beta chain) was recorded in a study of beta chain features in type 1 diabetes. Study conclusions and caveats: The study found moderately but significantly shorter TCRB CDR3s in all four CD4+ subsets of Type 1 diabetes patients.

In germline, CDR1 is KGHSH, CDR2 LQKENI. CDR3 length: 13 residues. Trimming shortened V by 2 bases and J by 5 bases, and 9 bases separated the two germline ends. The sequenced template was cDNA made from the entire isolated RNA. Profiling relied on immunoSEQ multiplex PCR, and the TCRdb table lists in-frame clones only, not all of them. The data show 310,000 or so clones, around 9% seen once. On this clone: Antigen unknown.

This chain uses TRBV18 with TRBJ1-1; D gene ambiguous. The sequencing sample was made of central memory CD4+ T cells from blood. The clonotype comes from a young man with type 1 diabetes. Here the CDR3 DNA reads TGTGCCAGCTCACCAACCGCGGGGACTGAAGCTTTCTTT. Translated, it gives CASSPTAGTEAFF.